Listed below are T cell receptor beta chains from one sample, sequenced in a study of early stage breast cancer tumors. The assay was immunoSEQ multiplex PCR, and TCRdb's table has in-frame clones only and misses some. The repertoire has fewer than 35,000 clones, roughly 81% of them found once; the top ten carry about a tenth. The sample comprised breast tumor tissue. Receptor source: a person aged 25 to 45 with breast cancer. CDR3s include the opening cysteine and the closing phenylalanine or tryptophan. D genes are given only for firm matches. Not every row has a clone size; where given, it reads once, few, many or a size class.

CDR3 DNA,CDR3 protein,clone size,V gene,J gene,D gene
TGCGCCAGCAGCTTCGGACTAGCGGGAGCCAATGAGCAGTTCTTC,CASSFGLAGANEQFF,-,TRBV5-1,TRBJ2-1,TRBD2
TGTGCCAGCAGGACTAGGATTGCTTTCGGGGACAACAATGAGCAGTTCTTC,CASRTRIAFGDNNEQFF,-,TRBV25-1,TRBJ2-1,-
TGTGCCAGCAGCTTAGTTTCTGGACAGGGGGGTTACGAGCAGTACTTC,CASSLVSGQGGYEQYF,few,TRBV7-2,TRBJ2-7,TRBD1
TGCGCCAGCAGTGAAGGGAGAACGGGAAACACCATATATTTT,CASSEGRTGNTIYF,few,TRBV10-1,TRBJ1-3,-
TGTGCCAGCAGCTTAGCGGGGACAGGGCTGGAGACCCAGTACTTC,CASSLAGTGLETQYF,-,TRBV7-9,TRBJ2-5,TRBD1
TGTGCCAGCAGCCCTCGGACCGGTGAAAAACTGTTTTTT,CASSPRTGEKLFF,-,TRBV7-6,TRBJ1-4,-
TGTGCCAGCAGCTTGGAGTTCGACAGAGCCGTCAATCAGCCCCAGCATTTT,CASSLEFDRAVNQPQHF,-,TRBV5-5,TRBJ1-5,-
TGCGCCAGCAGCTCGAGCGGGGCTACAAACGAGCAGTACTTC,CASSSSGATNEQYF,few,TRBV5-1,TRBJ2-7,TRBD2
TGTGCCAGCAGCTCACTTGAGGGGTTTCTAGCGGAGGTTTCCTACAATGAGCAGTTCTTC,CASSSLEGFLAEVSYNEQFF,once,TRBV5-4,TRBJ2-1,TRBD2
TGTGCCAGCAGTTCCCTTAAAAAGCAGTACTTC,CASSSLKKQYF,-,TRBV6-5,TRBJ2-7,-
TGTGCCAGCAGCTTAGATCTTCTGACAAGGAGGGACGAGCAGTACTTC,CASSLDLLTRRDEQYF,few,TRBV11-2,TRBJ2-7,-
TGTGCCAGCAGCCCAAGCGGGACAGGGGTTTCTGAAGCTTTCTTT,CASSPSGTGVSEAFF,-,TRBV2,TRBJ1-1,TRBD1
TGTGCCAGCAGCTTAGCCGGGACAGGGGGCCCTTCTTCCTACGAGCAGTACTTC,CASSLAGTGGPSSYEQYF,-,TRBV7-2,TRBJ2-7,TRBD1
TGTGCCAGCACTACGCAGGGGCGACAGCCCCAGCATTTT,CASTTQGRQPQHF,-,TRBV27,TRBJ1-5,-
TGTGCCAGTAGTATGGGCTCCTCCTACGAGCAGTACTTC,CASSMGSSYEQYF,-,TRBV19,TRBJ2-7,-
TGTGCCAGCAGCGAGGGCTTGGGCGGGCCTACGCAGTATTTT,CASSEGLGGPTQYF,-,TRBV9,TRBJ2-3,-
TGTGCCAGCAGCCCAAACACAGGGCCCACTAATGAAAAACTGTTTTTT,CASSPNTGPTNEKLFF,-,TRBV7-8,TRBJ1-4,-
TGTGCCAGCAGCTTTACGCGGGACACCGGGGAGCTGTTTTTT,CASSFTRDTGELFF,-,TRBV7-9,TRBJ2-2,-
TGCGCCAGCAGCCAAGATGTGGCTAGCGGCGGGGGGTCCGAGCAGTACTTC,CASSQDVASGGGSEQYF,-,TRBV4-3,TRBJ2-7,TRBD2
TGTGCCAGCAGCTCAGGACCGTTGAACACTGAAGCTTTCTTT,CASSSGPLNTEAFF,-,TRBV11-3,TRBJ1-1,-
TGTGCCTGGAGTGCGGGTGGGAGAGCCTACAATGAGCAGTTCTTC,CAWSAGGRAYNEQFF,-,TRBV30,TRBJ2-1,-
TGTGCTAGTGGTTTGGATGTGGTCCACGAGCAGTACTTC,CASGLDVVHEQYF,once,TRBV12-5,TRBJ2-7,-
TGTGCCAGCAGTGAAGGTCTCGGGCCGGGGACTGAAGCTTTCTTT,CASSEGLGPGTEAFF,-,TRBV6-1,TRBJ1-1,-
TGTGCCAGCAGTTACCCCGCGGGGTGGATGAACACTGAAGCTTTCTTT,CASSYPAGWMNTEAFF,-,TRBV28,TRBJ1-1,-
TGCGCCAGCAGCTTGGCCCCGGGACAGACCTACAATGAGCAGTTCTTC,CASSLAPGQTYNEQFF,few,TRBV5-1,TRBJ2-1,TRBD1
TGTGCCAGCTCACCAAGCGGGAGCTTCGAGTACGAGCAGTACTTC,CASSPSGSFEYEQYF,-,TRBV18,TRBJ2-7,TRBD2
TGTGCCAGCAGTTACTCCGGGCCTGAGGCTACAGATACGCAGTATTTT,CASSYSGPEATDTQYF,-,TRBV6-6,TRBJ2-3,-
TGTGCCAGCAGCCAAGATTTGGATCCCGGCTCTCAGCCCCAGCATTTT,CASSQDLDPGSQPQHF,few,TRBV4-2,TRBJ1-5,-
TGTGCCAGCAGCGTAGGGGAGGATCGCACCATATATTTT,CASSVGEDRTIYF,-,TRBV9,TRBJ1-3,-
TGTGCCATCAGTGATCCATCGCGGGGTCCTAGCGGGAACACCGGGGAGCTGTTTTTT,CAISDPSRGPSGNTGELFF,-,TRBV10-3,TRBJ2-2,TRBD2
TGTGCCAGCAGTTACGCCCGGGACTCTTACACAGATACGCAGTATTTT,CASSYARDSYTDTQYF,-,TRBV6-5,TRBJ2-3,-